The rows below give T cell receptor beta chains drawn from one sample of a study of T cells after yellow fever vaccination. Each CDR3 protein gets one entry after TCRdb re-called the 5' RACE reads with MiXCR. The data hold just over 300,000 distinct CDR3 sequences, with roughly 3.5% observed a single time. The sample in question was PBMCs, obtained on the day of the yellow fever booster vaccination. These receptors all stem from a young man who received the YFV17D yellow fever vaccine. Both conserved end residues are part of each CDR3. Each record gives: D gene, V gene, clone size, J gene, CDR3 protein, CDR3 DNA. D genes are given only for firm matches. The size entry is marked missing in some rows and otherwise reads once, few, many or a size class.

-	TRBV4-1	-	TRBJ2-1	CASSQDTPAGWAGNEQFF	TGCGCCAGCAGCCAAGATACTCCAGCGGGCTGGGCCGGCAATGAGCAGTTCTTC
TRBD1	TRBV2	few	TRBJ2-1	CASSETGGSYNEQFF	TGTGCCAGCAGCGAGACAGGGGGGTCCTACAATGAGCAGTTCTTC
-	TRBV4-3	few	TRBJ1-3	CASSPRWADPQGNTIYF	TGCGCCAGCAGCCCGAGGTGGGCGGACCCCCAAGGAAACACCATATATTTT
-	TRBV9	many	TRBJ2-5	CASSPRASRETQYF	TGTGCCAGCAGCCCTCGGGCTAGCCGGGAGACCCAGTACTTC
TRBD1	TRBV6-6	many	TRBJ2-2	CASSLGQGAGGELFF	TGTGCCAGCAGTTTAGGGCAGGGGGCTGGCGGGGAGCTGTTTTTT
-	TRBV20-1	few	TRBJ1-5	CSARIGYSNQPQHF	TGCAGTGCTCGGATTGGATATAGCAATCAGCCCCAGCATTTT
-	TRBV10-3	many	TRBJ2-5	CAISESPGGFGETQYF	TGTGCCATCAGTGAGTCACCGGGGGGCTTCGGGGAGACCCAGTACTTC
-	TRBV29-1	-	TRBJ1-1	CSVTREGTEAFF	TGCAGCGTGACCCGGGAGGGCACTGAAGCTTTCTTT
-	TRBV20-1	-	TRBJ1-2	CSASPRDQGDYGYTF	TGCAGTGCTAGCCCCAGGGACCAAGGGGACTATGGCTACACCTTC
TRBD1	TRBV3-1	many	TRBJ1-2	CASSAQGAYGYTF	TGTGCCAGCAGCGCCCAGGGGGCATATGGCTACACCTTC
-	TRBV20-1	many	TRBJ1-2	CSARDGGIRGYTF	TGCAGTGCTAGAGATGGGGGGATACGGGGCTACACCTTC
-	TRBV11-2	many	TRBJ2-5	CASSPRWGKETQYF	TGTGCCAGCAGCCCACGATGGGGGAAAGAGACCCAGTACTTC
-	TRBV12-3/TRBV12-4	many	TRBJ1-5	CASSLRPLGGSNQPQHF	TGTGCCAGCAGTTTACGGCCTTTGGGGGGAAGCAATCAGCCCCAGCATTTT
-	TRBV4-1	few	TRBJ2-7	CASSQGPGAGTPAYF	TGCGCCAGCAGCCAAGGCCCGGGGGCTGGGACTCCGGCGTACTTC
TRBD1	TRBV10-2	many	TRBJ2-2	CASQSPGTGGTGELFF	TGCGCCAGCCAAAGTCCCGGGACAGGGGGCACCGGGGAGCTGTTTTTT
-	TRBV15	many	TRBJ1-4	CATSKDPRTAAGEKLFF	TGTGCCACCAGCAAGGATCCTAGGACAGCAGCGGGCGAAAAACTGTTTTTT
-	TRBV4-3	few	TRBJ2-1	CASSQDWGSTDNEQFF	TGCGCCAGCAGCCAAGATTGGGGGAGTACCGACAATGAGCAGTTCTTC
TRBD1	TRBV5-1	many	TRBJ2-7	CASSPWTGVAYEQYF	TGCGCCAGCAGCCCATGGACAGGAGTCGCGTACGAGCAGTACTTC
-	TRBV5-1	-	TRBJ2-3	CASSTLTVLVSDTQYF	TGCGCCAGCAGCACTCTGACGGTTCTGGTCTCAGATACGCAGTATTTT
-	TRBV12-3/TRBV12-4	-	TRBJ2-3	CASSLSSGATQYF	TGTGCCAGCAGTTTATCGTCTGGGGCTACGCAGTATTTT
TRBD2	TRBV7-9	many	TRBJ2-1	CASSLLGLAMGFF	TGTGCCAGCAGCTTGTTGGGACTAGCGATGGGGTTCTTC
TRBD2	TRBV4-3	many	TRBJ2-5	CASSQSGDQETQYF	TGCGCCAGCAGTCAGAGCGGGGATCAAGAGACCCAGTACTTC
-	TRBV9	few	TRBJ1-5	CASSAGEGLGANQPQHF	TGTGCCAGCAGCGCCGGGGAAGGTCTCGGGGCCAATCAGCCCCAGCATTTT
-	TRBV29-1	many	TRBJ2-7	CSVARGGPDEQYF	TGCAGCGTGGCTAGAGGGGGGCCGGACGAGCAGTACTTC
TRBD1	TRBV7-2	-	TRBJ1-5	CASSLFISRGRDQPQHF	TGTGCCAGCAGCTTATTTATATCCAGGGGGCGTGATCAGCCCCAGCATTTT
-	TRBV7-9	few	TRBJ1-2	CASSRERYGYTF	TGTGCCAGCAGCCGAGAGCGTTATGGCTACACCTTC
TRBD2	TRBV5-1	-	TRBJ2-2	CASSQGLAGFANTGELFF	TGCGCCAGCAGCCAGGGACTAGCGGGGTTCGCGAACACCGGGGAGCTGTTTTTT
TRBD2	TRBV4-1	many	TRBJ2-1	CASSQAISGGYNEQFF	TGCGCCAGCAGCCAAGCGATCTCGGGGGGTTACAATGAGCAGTTCTTC
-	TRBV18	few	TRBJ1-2	CASSPPRPNYGYTF	TGTGCCAGCTCACCTCCGAGACCTAACTATGGCTACACCTTC
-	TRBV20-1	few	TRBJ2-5	CSARVIETQYF	TGCAGTGCTAGAGTCATCGAGACCCAGTACTTC
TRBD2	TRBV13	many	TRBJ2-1	CASSLGRGAHNEQFF	TGTGCCAGCAGCTTGGGGCGGGGGGCCCACAATGAGCAGTTCTTC
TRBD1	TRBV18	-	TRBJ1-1	CASSPTQTQGGTEAFF	TGTGCCAGCTCACCGACCCAGACTCAGGGGGGTACTGAAGCTTTCTTT
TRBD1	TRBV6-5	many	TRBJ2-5	CATRQGWETQYF	TGTGCCACTCGACAGGGTTGGGAGACCCAGTACTTC
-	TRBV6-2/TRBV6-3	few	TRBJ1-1	CASVGLTNTEAFF	TGTGCCAGCGTAGGACTGACGAACACTGAAGCTTTCTTT
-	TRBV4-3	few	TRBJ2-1	CASSQDGRSYNEQFF	TGCGCCAGCAGCCAAGATGGCAGATCCTACAATGAGCAGTTCTTC
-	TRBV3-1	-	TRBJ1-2	CASSQRDRGYTF	TGTGCCAGCAGCCAACGGGATCGGGGCTACACCTTC
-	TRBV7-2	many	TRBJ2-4	CASSFGGSNIQYF	TGTGCCAGCAGCTTCGGGGGATCGAACATTCAGTACTTC
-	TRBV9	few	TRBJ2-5	CASSVGVQETQYF	TGTGCCAGCAGCGTAGGGGTCCAAGAGACCCAGTACTTC
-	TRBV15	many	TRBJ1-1	CATTRDLNTEAFF	TGTGCCACCACGCGTGACTTGAACACTGAAGCTTTCTTT
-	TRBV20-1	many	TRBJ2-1	CSATQFEQFF	TGCAGTGCCACACAATTTGAGCAGTTCTTC
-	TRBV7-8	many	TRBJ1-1	CASSLALGTEAFF	TGTGCCAGCAGCTTAGCGCTGGGCACTGAAGCTTTCTTT
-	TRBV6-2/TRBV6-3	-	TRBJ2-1	CASSRARDEQFF	TGTGCCAGCAGTCGAGCTAGGGATGAGCAGTTCTTC
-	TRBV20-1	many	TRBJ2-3	CSAKESQDTQYF	TGCAGTGCAAAGGAGAGCCAAGATACGCAGTATTTT
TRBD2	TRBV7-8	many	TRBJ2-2	CASSKGLGGTGELFF	TGTGCCAGCAGCAAGGGACTAGGGGGAACCGGGGAGCTGTTTTTT
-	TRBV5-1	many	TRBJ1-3	CASSLSSSGNTIYF	TGCGCCAGCAGCCTAAGCAGCTCTGGAAACACCATATATTTT